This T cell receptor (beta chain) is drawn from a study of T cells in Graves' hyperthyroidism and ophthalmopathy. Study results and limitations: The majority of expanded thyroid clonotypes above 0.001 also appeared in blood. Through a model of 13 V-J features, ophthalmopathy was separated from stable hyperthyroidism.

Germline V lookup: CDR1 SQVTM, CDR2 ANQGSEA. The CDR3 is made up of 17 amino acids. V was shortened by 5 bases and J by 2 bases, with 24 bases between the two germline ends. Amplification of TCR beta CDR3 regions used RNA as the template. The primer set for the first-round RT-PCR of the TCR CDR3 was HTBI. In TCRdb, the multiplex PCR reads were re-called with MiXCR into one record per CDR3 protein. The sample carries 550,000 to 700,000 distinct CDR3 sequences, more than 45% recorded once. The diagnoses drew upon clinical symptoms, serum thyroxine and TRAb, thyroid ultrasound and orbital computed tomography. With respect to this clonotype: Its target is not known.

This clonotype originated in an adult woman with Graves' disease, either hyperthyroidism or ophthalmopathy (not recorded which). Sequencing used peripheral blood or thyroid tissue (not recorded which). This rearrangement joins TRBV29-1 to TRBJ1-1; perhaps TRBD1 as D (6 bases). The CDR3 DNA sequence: TGCAGCGTTTATATCAGAGCGGGGGGACACCTCAACACTGAAGCTTTCTTT. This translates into CSVYIRAGGHLNTEAFF.